The source of this T cell receptor beta chain is a study of T cell responses to AZD1222 COVID-19 vaccine. Study information: Analyses pooled second doses at about 4 or about 12 weeks. Study-wide findings and caveats: Spike-spanning, vaccine-associated CD4 TCRs were dominant at 160-218 and 743-854. A reported finding is that nearly half of spike-specific TCRs target unmutated variant regions. The sample set comprised mostly white British donors with more females, and clonal diversity was possibly underestimated.

With regard to this clone: Its antigen is currently unknown.

There are 13 residues in the CDR3. Looked up from germline, CDR1 is MNHEY and CDR2 is SMNVEV (reference sequence). V gave up 5 bases and J gave up 7 bases, with 14 bases separating them. Libraries were prepared by immunoSEQ multiplex PCR; TCRdb keeps only in-frame clonotypes and omits some of them. This sample has about 93,000 clones, with 65% to 90% found just once. The chain has TRBV27 and TRBJ1-1; D call uncertain. The material was peripheral blood, obtained on day 0 of AZD1222 vaccination. The sequence was obtained from an adult in good health. The CDR3: CASSPNIGYEAFF. CDR3 bases: TGTGCCAGCAGTCCTAATATAGGGTATGAAGCTTTCTTT.